One T cell receptor beta chain is described in this entry. The sample is drawn from a study of T cell changes during pregnancy in multiple sclerosis. Germline V CDR1 and CDR2: SGHTA, FQGNSA. V lost 5 bases, J lost 3 bases, and 17 bases lay in between. This CDR3 is 16 amino acids long. TCRdb's copy holds only in-frame clones and misses some; the assay was immunoSEQ multiplex PCR. This sample yields roughly 67,000 clones, of which more than 85% are seen a single time; around 1.4% belongs to the top ten. Specimen: peripheral blood, collected in the second trimester of pregnancy. The V and J genes are TRBV7-2 and TRBJ2-1; D is perhaps TRBD2 (6 bases). The receptor comes from a female donor with multiple sclerosis, enrolled in a pregnancy study. The CDR3 DNA reads as TGTGCCAGCAGCGACGACCCGGGACTGGTCTACAATGAGCAGTTCTTC. The encoded protein is CASSDDPGLVYNEQFF.